This passage covers 22 T cell receptor beta chains from one sample sequenced in a study of shared clonotypes between healthy human individuals. This table comes from immunoSEQ multiplex PCR, and its TCRdb copy is limited to in-frame clones, with some not included. The profile covers around 1.4 million clones, with about 98.5% appearing a single time and approximately 0.4% taken by the ten largest. The specimen was naive CD4+ T cells sorted from blood. Indicated subset: CD45RA+ positively selected. Source of these receptors: a man under 40 in good health.

The chain has TRBV6-6 and TRBJ2-2, with D uncertain. CDR1 and CDR2 (germline): MNHNY, SVGAGI (reference sequence). V was clipped by 6 bases and J by 11 bases, with 16 bases between them. The CDR3 length is 13 residues. Here the CDR3 reads CASSPHPVGELFF. CDR3 DNA: TGTGCCAGCAGCCCACACCCGGTAGGAGAGCTGTTTTTT.

V usage is TRBV30 and J usage is TRBJ2-1; TRBD1 aligns across 7 bases. Germline-derived CDR1 and CDR2 are GTSNPN and SVGIG (reference sequence). V lost 5 bases, J lost 2 bases, and 9 bases stayed unmatched. There are 15 residues in the CDR3. CDR3 loop: CAWRDLGTAYNEQFF. The CDR3 nucleotides read TGTGCCTGGCGTGATCTCGGGACAGCCTACAATGAGCAGTTCTTC.

V and J are TRBV5-4 and TRBJ1-1; no clear D. From germline, CDR1 is SGHNT and CDR2 YYREEE (reference sequence). The V and J ends lost 1 base and 4 bases respectively, with 11 bases between them. This CDR3 region has 14 residues. The CDR3 DNA reads as TGTGCCAGCAGCTTGAGCAGCGCAAGCACTGAAGCTTTCTTT. Its protein product is CASSLSSASTEAFF.

The chain uses TRBV6-6 and TRBJ1-2, with 7 bases identical to TRBD1. The CDR3 contains 15 residues. V trimming: 2 bases; J trimming: 0 bases; junction bases outside the gene matches: 3. CDR1 MNHNY and CDR2 SVGAGI come from the germline V gene (reference sequence). CDR3 nucleotides: TGTGCCAGCAGTTACCCGGGACAGCCTAACTATGGCTACACCTTC. Residues: CASSYPGQPNYGYTF.

The chain employs TRBV5-1 and TRBJ1-2, with a possible D match to TRBD1 (5 bases). V lost 0 bases to trimming and J lost 5 bases, with 11 bases between them. The CDR3 runs to 14 residues. Germline V gene sequence: CDR1 SGHRS, CDR2 YFSETQ. The CDR3 sequence is CASSLAKAGYGYTF. DNA of the CDR3: TGCGCCAGCAGCTTGGCAAAGGCAGGGTATGGCTACACCTTC. The variable domain in full, with the rest retrieved from reference TRBV5-1 and TRBJ1-2, is KAGVTQTPRYLIKTRGQQVTLSCSPISGHRSVSWYQQTPGQGLQFLFEYFSETQRNKGNFPGRFSGRQFSNSRSEMNVSTLELGDSALYLCASSLAKAGYGYTFGSGTRLTVV.

The rearrangement uses TRBV9 and TRBJ2-3, with 10 positions matching TRBD2. Trimming removed 0 bases from V and 4 bases from J; junction bases left unmatched: 14. This CDR3 has 19 amino acids. Germline lookup yields CDR1 SGDLS and CDR2 YYNGEE. The CDR3 is CASSVASRGLATLADTQYF. The CDR3 DNA reads as TGTGCCAGCAGCGTAGCTAGTAGGGGACTAGCGACTTTGGCAGATACGCAGTATTTT.

CDR3 in DNA: TGTGCCAGCAGCCAAGATTGGGCGGGAGGAACAGATACGCAGTATTTT. This codes for CASSQDWAGGTDTQYF. The chain uses TRBV4-2 and TRBJ2-3; TRBD2 matches at 8 bases. Germline lookup yields CDR1 LGHNA and CDR2 YNFKEQ. The CDR3 has 16 residues. V lost 0 bases to trimming and J lost 3 bases; unmatched junction nucleotides: 5.

The J gene is TRBJ1-2, the V gene TRBV9; D remains unclear. The CDR3 spans 20 residues. V shed 3 bases and J shed 3 bases, with 30 bases lying between them. Germline values: CDR1 SGDLS, CDR2 YYNGEE. This CDR3 reads CASSGLKGSSRVGQDYGYTF. The DNA of the CDR3 is TGTGCCAGCAGCGGGCTAAAGGGATCGTCGCGGGTGGGCCAGGACTATGGCTACACCTTC.

This sequence joins TRBV28 and TRBJ2-1; 9 bases align to TRBD2. V was pared by 7 bases and J by 3 bases, with 4 bases of the junction left unmatched. Germline assignment: CDR1 MDHEN and CDR2 SYDVKM. The CDR3 covers 14 residues. The CDR3 is CASTSGVLYNEQFF. The CDR3 DNA sequence: TGTGCCAGCACTAGCGGGGTACTCTACAATGAGCAGTTCTTC.

In the case of this clone: At one of its ends the junction is not consistent with the germline gene, which may arise from a read error. CDR3 in amino acids: CASNDRFYGYTF. CDR3 in DNA: TGTGCCAGCAATGACAGGTTCTATGGCTACACCTTC. The rearrangement uses TRBV6-4 and TRBJ1-2; possibly TRBD1 for D (6 bases). The CDR3 sequence is 12 residues long. Germline CDR1 MRHNA, CDR2 SNTAGT.

V and J are TRBV10-3 and TRBJ1-1; 9 nucleotides match TRBD1. The junction had 11 bases not matched to a gene; V was cut back by 7 bases and J by 5 bases. The CDR3 length is 15 residues. CDR1 is ENHRY and CDR2 is SYGVKD in the germline V gene. This chain's CDR3 is CAIMSTGTGRTEAFF. The CDR3 DNA is TGTGCCATCATGTCTACCGGGACAGGGCGGACTGAAGCTTTCTTT.

This chain uses TRBV5-1 with TRBJ1-1; D ambiguous. Trimming pared 0 bases from V and 4 bases from J, leaving 10 bases between. In germline, CDR1 is SGHRS, CDR2 YFSETQ. The CDR3 has 14 residues. DNA of the CDR3: TGCGCCAGCAGCTTGGGGGCGTTGGGCACTGAAGCTTTCTTT. Its translation: CASSLGALGTEAFF.

In its sample, this clone was seen once. The chain combines TRBV18 with TRBJ2-3, with 7 bases fitting TRBD1. This CDR3 contains 18 residues. Losses at the gene ends were 3 bases for V and 3 bases for J; bases not matched to a gene: 15. Germline loops: CDR1 KGHSH, CDR2 LQKENI. The CDR3 spells CASSPGDLRGLRTDTQYF. CDR3 DNA sequence: TGTGCCAGCTCACCGGGAGACCTAAGGGGGCTTCGGACAGATACGCAGTATTTT.

The chain has TRBV28 and TRBJ2-1, with TRBD2 as a possible D gene (6 bases). The CDR3 contains 16 residues. Trimming removed 7 bases at V and 4 bases at J, with 20 bases between. The germline V gene has CDR1 MDHEN and CDR2 SYDVKM. The CDR3 loop is CASTLTHGGIYNEQFF. For the CDR3, the DNA is TGTGCCAGCACCCTAACTCACGGCGGGATATACAATGAGCAGTTCTTC.

J is TRBJ1-2 and V is TRBV2; tentative D call: TRBD1 (5 bases). V gave up 8 bases and J gave up 4 bases, with 17 bases separating them. This CDR3 is built from 14 residues. CDR1 and CDR2 from the germline V gene are SNHLY and FYNNEI. CDR3 nucleotides: TGTGCCAGCCAAGACTCGGGACTTCTCTATGGCTACACCTTC. It translates to CASQDSGLLYGYTF.

J is TRBJ1-1 and V is TRBV29-1; D call uncertain. The germline V gene has CDR1 SQVTM and CDR2 ANQGSEA. The CDR3 spans 11 residues. V was cut by 8 bases and J by 2 bases, with 9 bases left in between. The CDR3 nucleotides read TGCAGCACCGACACCAACACTGAAGCTTTCTTT. Protein product: CSTDTNTEAFF.

This chain joins TRBV10-3 and TRBJ2-5, with D unresolved. Germline V CDR1 and CDR2: ENHRY, SYGVKD. Trimming took off 3 bases at V and 1 base at J, with 12 bases between the two ends. The CDR3 is 15 amino acids. The DNA of the CDR3 is TGTGCCATCAGTGAAGGGCCCACGTCCCAAGAGACCCAGTACTTC. It yields the protein CAISEGPTSQETQYF.

The rearrangement uses TRBV6-4 and TRBJ2-3; 7 bases agree with TRBD2. The CDR3 has 14 amino acids. With V trimmed by 3 bases and J by 6 bases, 6 bases remained unmatched. Germline CDR1 is MRHNA and CDR2 is SNTAGT. Written as DNA, the CDR3 is TGTGCCAGCAGTGAGGCGGGAGTGGGGGATACGCAGTATTTT. Amino acid sequence: CASSEAGVGDTQYF.

This chain uses TRBV7-6 with TRBJ2-7; D is uncertain. CDR3 length: 14 residues. Trimming cost V 0 bases and J 4 bases, with 10 bases left between them. Germline lookup yields CDR1 SGHVS and CDR2 FNYEAQ. The CDR3 DNA is TGTGCCAGCAGCTTAGCGGGGATTAGGTACGAGCAGTACTTC. This encodes CASSLAGIRYEQYF.

As for this clone: Other DNA sequences in the sample encode the same CDR3. V usage is TRBV7-9 and J usage is TRBJ2-2; tentatively, D is TRBD1 (6 bases). The CDR3 is 13 amino acids. V lost 2 bases to trimming and J lost 6 bases, with 7 bases between them. In germline, CDR1 is SEHNR, CDR2 FQNEAQ (reference sequence). CDR3 sequence (DNA): TGTGCCAGCAGCTTAACAGGGTCCGGGGAGCTGTTTTTT. Translating it yields CASSLTGSGELFF. The entire variable domain, with the rest obtained from reference TRBV7-9 and TRBJ2-2, is as follows: DTGVSQNPRHKITKRGQNVTFRCDPISEHNRLYWYRQTLGQGPEFLTYFQNEAQLEKSRLLSDRFSAERPKGSFSTLEIQRTEQGDSAMYLCASSLTGSGELFFGEGSRLTVL.

The rearrangement links TRBV9 to TRBJ2-3; D remains unclear. The CDR3 length is 15 residues. CDR1 SGDLS and CDR2 YYNGEE come from the germline V gene. V was pared by 0 bases and J by 2 bases, with 10 bases between. CDR3 nucleotides: TGTGCCAGCAGCGTAGCAGGATCGCTCACAGATACGCAGTATTTT. Translating it yields CASSVAGSLTDTQYF.

As regards this clone: Other DNA sequences of this sample code for an identical CDR3. This chain uses TRBV2 with TRBJ2-7; 9 bases align to TRBD1. V shed 7 bases, J shed 1 base, and the junction held 8 bases outside the gene matches. This CDR3 contains 15 residues. CDR1 SNHLY and CDR2 FYNNEI come from the germline V gene. This chain's CDR3 is CASNSLGTGSYEQYF. The CDR3 bases are TGTGCCAGCAACTCACTGGGGACAGGGTCCTACGAGCAGTACTTC.